The rows below give T cell receptor beta chains drawn from one sample of a study of cytotoxic CD8 clonotypes in ibrutinib-treated CLL. Generated by immunoSEQ multiplex PCR, the TCRdb table keeps only in-frame clones and is missing some. This table has about 80,000 clones, 70% to 80% appearing once. The source was PBMCs, collected after 12 months of ibrutinib treatment. These receptors all stem from a human donor with chronic lymphocytic leukemia. Each CDR3 is given with its conserved first and last residue. A D gene is named only where the DNA matches it firmly. Clone size is stated in some rows and not others, as once, few, many or a class when expanded.

>.|TRBD2|TRBV11-2|TRBJ2-7
TGTGCCAGCAGCCCCATTGCCCGCCAGCGGGGGGACCCCTACGAGCAGTACTTC
CASSPIARQRGDPYEQYF
>.|TRBD2|TRBV7-2|TRBJ2-1
TGTGCCAGCAGCCACCCTCGGGGGGTGGGTGAGCAGTTCTTC
CASSHPRGVGEQFF
>once|TRBD1|TRBV10-3|TRBJ1-4
TGTGCCATCAGTGGACAGGGCGGTGAAAAACTGTTTTTT
CAISGQGGEKLFF
>.|.|TRBV28|TRBJ1-2
TGTGCCAGCAGTTCCCCAGGGTTGGGCTACACCTTC
CASSSPGLGYTF
>.|TRBD2|TRBV4-1|TRBJ2-7
TGCGCCAGCAGCCAAGATCGGTCTAGCGGGAAAGCATCGTGGGAGCAGTACTTC
CASSQDRSSGKASWEQYF
>few|.|TRBV28|TRBJ2-7
TGTGCCAGCAGTTTCCCCTTTCCGACCTTC
CASSFPFPTF
>.|.|TRBV5-1|TRBJ2-5
TGCGCCAGCAGCTTCACCGGGGAGACCCAGTACTTC
CASSFTGETQYF
>once|.|TRBV28|TRBJ2-3
TGTGCCAGCAGACCCCAGAGGTCGGGGACTCGGAATACGCAGTATTTT
CASRPQRSGTRNTQYF
>.|.|TRBV7-9|TRBJ2-6
TGTGCCAGCAGCTTAGCTCTCCGACCCGGCCGCTCTGGGGCCAACGTCCTGACTTTC
CASSLALRPGRSGANVLTF
>.|.|TRBV5-1|TRBJ2-7
TGCGCCAGCAGCTTGGGGGCAGGGCGGGCCTACGAGCAGTACTTC
CASSLGAGRAYEQYF
>.|TRBD2|TRBV7-7|TRBJ2-3
TGTGCTAGCAGCTTAGCGGGGACGTCAGATACGCAGTATTTT
CASSLAGTSDTQYF
>.|.|TRBV19|TRBJ1-4
TGTGCCAGTAGGGGTCGGGGGCCGGCTAATGAAAAACTGTTTTTT
CASRGRGPANEKLFF
>.|.|TRBV28|TRBJ2-5
TGTGCCAGCAGACCATCAGGGGTTAAGACCCAGTACTTC
CASRPSGVKTQYF
>.|TRBD2|TRBV7-2|TRBJ2-1
TGTGCCAGCAGCTTAGGGGGGGGAATCCAGTTCTTC
CASSLGGGIQFF
>.|TRBD1|TRBV18|TRBJ2-3
TGTGCCAGCTCACGACAGGGGTTGCAGTATTTT
CASSRQGLQYF
>.|.|TRBV5-1|TRBJ1-2
TGCGCCAGCAGCCCTATACAGGGATCTAACTATGGCTACACCTTC
CASSPIQGSNYGYTF
>.|TRBD2|TRBV18|TRBJ2-1
TGTGCCAGCTCACCACAGGGACTAGGGACCTACAATGAGCAGTTCTTC
CASSPQGLGTYNEQFF
>.|.|TRBV4-2|TRBJ2-6
TGTGCCAGCAGCCAAGAGGGGGATTCTGGGGCCAACGTCCTGACTTTC
CASSQEGDSGANVLTF
>.|.|TRBV7-2|TRBJ2-3
TGTGCCAGCAGCTTAGGTAGCGCAGATACGCAGTATTTT
CASSLGSADTQYF
>.|.|TRBV30|TRBJ1-6
TGTGCCTGCCGGACCCACTATAATTCACCCCTCCACTTT
CACRTHYNSPLHF
>.|.|TRBV6-5|TRBJ1-6
TGTGCCAGCAGTTACTCAGGCCAAGCAAATAATTCACCCCTCCACTTT
CASSYSGQANNSPLHF
>.|TRBD1|TRBV27|TRBJ2-7
TGTGCCAGCAGTACCACAAGACAGGGCTGGACCTACGAGCAGTACTTC
CASSTTRQGWTYEQYF
>.|.|TRBV9|TRBJ2-5
TGTGCCAGCAGCGTAGGACAACAAGAGACCCAGTACTTC
CASSVGQQETQYF
>once|TRBD2|TRBV7-2|TRBJ2-3
TGTGCCAGCAGCTCCGGCGGGGGGTCGGATACGCAGTATTTT
CASSSGGGSDTQYF
>.|.|TRBV2|TRBJ1-2
TGTGCCAGCAAAGAGGACTCAGCTAACTATGGCTACACCTTC
CASKEDSANYGYTF
>.|.|TRBV2|TRBJ1-1
TGTGCCAGCAGTGAGGGGGAGAACACTGAAGCTTTCTTT
CASSEGENTEAFF
>.|TRBD1|TRBV5-4|TRBJ2-1
TGTGCCAGCAGCTTGGTCGCGTACAGGGGCAATGAGCAGTTCTTC
CASSLVAYRGNEQFF
>.|.|TRBV7-2|TRBJ2-3
TGTGCCAGCAGCTTAGCGGATCCTAGCGCAGATACGCAGTATTTT
CASSLADPSADTQYF
>.|.|TRBV5-8|TRBJ1-5
TGTGCCAGCAGCTGGGACGGGGGCAGCAATCAGCCCCAGCATTTT
CASSWDGGSNQPQHF
>many|TRBD1|TRBV12-5|TRBJ1-1
TGTGCTAGTGGGGAACAGGGGGCAACTGAAGCTTTCTTT
CASGEQGATEAFF
>.|.|TRBV25-1|TRBJ1-1
TGTGCCAGCAGTGAATCGGAGGGCTGGACTGAAGCTTTCTTT
CASSESEGWTEAFF
>.|.|TRBV5-4|TRBJ2-7
TGTGCCACCGCGGCAGGGGAGTGGGCCGAGCAGTACTTC
CATAAGEWAEQYF
>.|TRBD2|TRBV28|TRBJ2-3
TGTGCCAGCAGTTACAGTAGCGGGAGGGTCGTCCCAGATACGCAGTATTTT
CASSYSSGRVVPDTQYF
>few|.|TRBV7-6|TRBJ2-3
TGTGCCAGCAGCCTCCGACTTGGGGGTACGCAGTATTTT
CASSLRLGGTQYF
>once|.|TRBV6-5|TRBJ1-4
TGTGCCAGCAGTTACTCCCCCCTGGGGGATGAAAAACTGTTTTTT
CASSYSPLGDEKLFF
>.|.|TRBV18|TRBJ1-2
TGTGCCAGCTCACCGGGGGAGGGGCACTATGGCTACACCTTC
CASSPGEGHYGYTF
>.|.|TRBV9|TRBJ2-1
TGTGCCAGCGCGGGGTTCTCCTACAATGAGCAGTTCTTC
CASAGFSYNEQFF
>.|TRBD2|TRBV9|TRBJ2-3
TGTGCCAGCAGCCCGGGACTAGCGGGGGGGCGGGGTACGCAGTATTTT
CASSPGLAGGRGTQYF
>.|TRBD2|TRBV7-2|TRBJ2-5
TGTGCCAGCAGCCCCCCGGGTAGCGGGAAAGAGACCCAGTACTTC
CASSPPGSGKETQYF
>few|.|TRBV7-8|TRBJ1-4
TGTGCCAGCAGCTTACAGGTCCGTACTTGGAAACTGTTTTTT
CASSLQVRTWKLFF
>.|.|TRBV11-2|TRBJ2-3
TGTGCCAGCAGCCTGACTCGCGGGGGCCTGCAGTATTTT
CASSLTRGGLQYF